A selection of T cell receptor beta chains follows, all from one sample in a study of vaccination and CD4 T cells after COVID-19. MiXCR was run by TCRdb on the PCR reads, yielding one entry per CDR3 protein. This table holds 20,000 to 25,000 distinct CDR3 sequences, about 52% found once. Their recognized antigens are unknown. Material for sequencing was CD4+ T cells from blood, cultured in vitro. These receptors all stem from a human donor who had recovered from COVID-19. The conserved cysteine and the conserved F or W are not part of the CDR3 here. The order of the fields is J gene, V gene, CDR3 protein.

TRBJ2-3	TRBV5-4	ASSDPTSTDTQY
TRBJ1-6	TRBV19	ASSNPSGGGPSPLH
TRBJ1-5	TRBV2	ASSADSTNSNQPQH
TRBJ2-5	TRBV24-1	ATSDFNSPGFREQETQY
TRBJ2-3	TRBV7-2	ASSSGTSGRRGDTQY
TRBJ2-2	TRBV7-9	ASSLVVWGEAGELF
TRBJ1-2	TRBV2	ASREDRTYGYT
TRBJ2-7	TRBV20-1	SASREWQY
TRBJ1-2	TRBV7-2	ASSLVRDGKYGYT
TRBJ2-2	TRBV21-1	ASSKAEGRDSNTGELF
TRBJ1-5	TRBV6-1	ASSVHRPQH
TRBJ2-3	TRBV15	ATSRDWRGGPDTQY
TRBJ2-1	TRBV15	ATSRDHGLLTYNEQF
TRBJ2-5	TRBV20-1	SASSRDGQETQY
TRBJ2-1	TRBV19	ASRSWDAFSYNEQF
TRBJ2-5	TRBV20-1	SAASTSPRGETQY
TRBJ2-2	TRBV19	ASSPDLYTGELF
TRBJ1-2	TRBV6-2/TRBV6-3	ASSYPTGRRT
TRBJ1-1	TRBV20-1	SAREGGSMNTEAF
TRBJ1-3	TRBV19	ASRRVGDSGNTIY
TRBJ2-4	TRBV7-9	ASSAGQFPLAKNIQY
TRBJ1-1	TRBV5-4	ASSPQYGNTEAF
TRBJ2-7	TRBV2	ASSWGGLLSSYEQY
TRBJ2-3	TRBV5-1	ASSSGPGGSADTQY
TRBJ1-6	TRBV2	ASRKGRDGSPLH
TRBJ1-1	TRBV6-2/TRBV6-3	ASSYSRTGDTEAF
TRBJ2-7	TRBV7-6	ASSVSGGLNYEQY
TRBJ1-1	TRBV15	ATSRDRGREAF
TRBJ2-2	TRBV5-6	ASSHGPPGDTGELF
TRBJ1-5	TRBV18	ASSPGVNQPQH
TRBJ1-1	TRBV7-2	ASSLARENTEAF
TRBJ2-7	TRBV6-5	ASSYSGTGGFHEQY
TRBJ1-6	TRBV12-3/TRBV12-4	ASSGTGASPLH
TRBJ1-5	TRBV27	ASSPRLQQGWERPQH
TRBJ2-3	TRBV11-3	ASRGGSDTQY
TRBJ1-2	TRBV11-3	ASSLEGRGGNYGYT
TRBJ1-1	TRBV6-5	ASSYSGTGGTEAF
TRBJ2-1	TRBV5-1	ASSGEGTPGGEQF
TRBJ1-1	TRBV6-2/TRBV6-3	ASSYVTEAF
TRBJ2-7	TRBV21-1	ASSKLQPPSYEQY
TRBJ1-6	TRBV30	AWSDLNGSPLH
TRBJ2-4	TRBV20-1	SAPGLQIAKNIQY